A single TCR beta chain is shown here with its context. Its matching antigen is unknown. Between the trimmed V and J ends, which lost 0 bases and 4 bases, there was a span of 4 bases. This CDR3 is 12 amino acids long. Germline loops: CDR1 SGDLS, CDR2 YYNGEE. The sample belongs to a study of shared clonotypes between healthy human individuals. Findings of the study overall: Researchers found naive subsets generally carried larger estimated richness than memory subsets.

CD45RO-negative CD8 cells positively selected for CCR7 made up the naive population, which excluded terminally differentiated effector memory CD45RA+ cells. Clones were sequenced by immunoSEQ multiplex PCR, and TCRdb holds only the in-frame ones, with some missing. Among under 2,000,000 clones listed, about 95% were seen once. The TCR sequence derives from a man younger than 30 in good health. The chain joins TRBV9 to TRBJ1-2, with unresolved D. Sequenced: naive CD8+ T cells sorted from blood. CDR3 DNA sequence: TGTGCCAGCAGCGTAGACTTCTATGGCTACACCTTC. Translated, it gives CASSVDFYGYTF. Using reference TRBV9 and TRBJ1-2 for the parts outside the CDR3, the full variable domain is DSGVTQTPKHLITATGQRVTLRCSPRSGDLSVYWYQQSLDQGLQFLIQYYNGEERAKGNILERFSAQQFPDLHSELNLSSLELGDSALYFCASSVDFYGYTFGSGTRLTVV.